This TCR beta chain was obtained from a study of T cells in Graves' hyperthyroidism and ophthalmopathy. Notes on the study in general: Most thyroid clonotypes expanded above 0.001 were also detected in blood.

Germline V gene data show CDR1 as SGHVS and CDR2 as FNYEAQ. This CDR3 has 13 amino acids. About this clonotype: No antigen is known for it. Germline and junction disagree at one end, which may indicate a read error.

The TCR beta CDR3 regions underwent amplification using RNA transcripts as the source. During a first-round RT-PCR of the TCR CDR3, the HTBI primer set was used. Each CDR3 protein gets one entry after TCRdb re-called the multiplex PCR reads with MiXCR. The sample yields hundreds of thousands of distinct CDR3 sequences, approximately 44% seen once. Subjects aged 18 to 65 presented with newly diagnosed hyperthyroidism of less than 2 months' duration. Diagnostic decisions used clinical symptoms, serum thyroxine and TRAb, thyroid ultrasound and orbital computed tomography. The gene calls are TRBV7-6 and TRBJ2-7; 8 nucleotides align to TRBD2. This TCR was recovered from a young woman with Graves' hyperthyroidism. The sample taken for sequencing was peripheral blood or thyroid tissue (not recorded which). CDR3 coding DNA: TGTGCCGGCAGCTTAGGGACTAGTCTCGAGCAGTACTTC. It translates to CAGSLGTSLEQYF. The full variable domain, with the rest looked up from reference TRBV7-6 and TRBJ2-7, is GAGVSQSPRYKVTKRGQDVALRCDPISGHVSLYWYRQALGQGPEFLTYFNYEAQQDKSGLPNDRFSAERPEGSISTLTIQRTEQRDSAMYRCAGSLGTSLEQYFGPGTRLTVT.